This is a list of T cell receptor beta chains from one sample in a study of blood T cell repertoires in COVID-19. The protocol was immunoSEQ multiplex PCR, while the TCRdb copy is restricted to in-frame clones and leaves out a portion. The data contain around 100,000 clones, roughly 90% of them singletons. The sample consisted of peripheral blood. These receptors were obtained from a man aged 50 or older with COVID-19, enrolled during active disease. Each CDR3 is given with its conserved first and last residue. A D gene is named only where the DNA matches it firmly. Expanded clones get a size class; other rows say once, few or many, or leave the size out.

d_call,j_call,clone_size,v_call,cdr3_aa,cdr3_nt
TRBD2,TRBJ2-7,NA,TRBV30,CAWGRLAGLQYF,TGTGCCTGGGGGAGACTAGCGGGGTTACAGTACTTC
TRBD1,TRBJ2-7,NA,TRBV11-3,CASSSRTGGEQYF,TGTGCCAGCAGCTCTCGGACAGGGGGAGAGCAGTACTTC
TRBD1,TRBJ2-3,NA,TRBV11-3,CASSSLQGAGDTQYF,TGTGCCAGCAGCTCACTACAGGGGGCAGGAGATACGCAGTATTTT
TRBD1,TRBJ1-6,once,TRBV3-1/TRBV3-2,CASSQGSGQAYNSPLHF,TGTGCCAGCAGCCAAGGATCCGGACAGGCTTATAATTCACCCCTCCACTTT
NA,TRBJ1-1,NA,TRBV7-2,CASSLRGQGTEAFF,TGTGCCAGCAGCTTAAGGGGCCAGGGCACTGAAGCTTTCTTT
NA,TRBJ1-5,NA,TRBV11-2,CASSLVQGSYSNQPQHF,TGTGCCAGCAGCTTAGTCCAGGGTAGCTATAGCAATCAGCCCCAGCATTTT
NA,TRBJ1-5,NA,TRBV6-5,CASLGIFYSNQPQHF,TGTGCCAGCCTCGGGATCTTTTATAGCAATCAGCCCCAGCATTTT
NA,TRBJ2-5,NA,TRBV7-8,CASISHPGLGETQYF,TGTGCCAGCATCTCTCATCCAGGGTTGGGAGAGACCCAGTACTTC
TRBD2,TRBJ2-1,NA,TRBV5-5,CASSFTSLAESSYNEQFF,TGTGCCAGCAGTTTCACCAGCCTAGCGGAGAGCTCCTACAATGAGCAGTTCTTC
TRBD2,TRBJ2-1,NA,TRBV19,CASTGTTYNEQFF,TGTGCCAGTACCGGGACTACATATAATGAGCAGTTCTTC
NA,TRBJ1-2,NA,TRBV4-1,CASSPTGSDGYTF,TGCGCCAGCAGCCCTACAGGGAGCGACGGCTACACCTTC
NA,TRBJ2-7,once,TRBV18,CASSSPPIENEQYF,TGTGCCAGCTCCTCTCCACCTATAGAAAACGAGCAGTACTTC
TRBD1,TRBJ2-7,NA,TRBV3-1/TRBV3-2,CASSQGRTGSSYEQYF,TGTGCCAGCAGCCAAGGGCGGACAGGGAGCTCCTACGAGCAGTACTTC
NA,TRBJ1-4,NA,TRBV9,CASSRQVANEKLFF,TGTGCCAGCAGCCGACAGGTCGCTAATGAAAAACTGTTTTTT
TRBD1,TRBJ2-7,NA,TRBV19,CASSMGTGLTYEQYF,TGTGCCAGTAGTATGGGGACAGGGTTAACCTACGAGCAGTACTTC
TRBD2,TRBJ2-3,NA,TRBV19,CATPRFVGGAAQGTDTQYF,TGTGCCACCCCTCGCTTCGTCGGGGGGGCGGCCCAAGGCACAGATACGCAGTATTTT
NA,TRBJ1-2,NA,TRBV6-1,CASSEGGGHNYGYTF,TGTGCCAGCAGTGAAGGCGGTGGACATAACTATGGCTACACCTTC
NA,TRBJ2-1,NA,TRBV4-3,CASSQDAGARYNEQFF,TGCGCCAGCAGCCAAGATGCGGGGGCGCGCTACAATGAGCAGTTCTTC
TRBD1,TRBJ1-1,NA,TRBV2,CASSETGVGTEAFF,TGTGCCAGCAGTGAGACAGGGGTAGGCACTGAAGCTTTCTTT
NA,TRBJ1-1,once,TRBV14,CASSHDTPNTEAFF,TGTGCCAGCAGCCACGACACTCCGAACACTGAAGCTTTCTTT
NA,TRBJ1-2,NA,TRBV11-2,CASSQGGASYGYTF,TGTGCCAGCAGCCAAGGAGGGGCGAGCTATGGCTACACCTTC
NA,TRBJ2-7,few,TRBV9,CASSPLAGGPSYEQYF,TGTGCCAGCAGCCCCCTAGCCGGGGGGCCTTCCTACGAGCAGTACTTC
TRBD1,TRBJ2-2,NA,TRBV29-1,CSVRTGTGNTGELFF,TGCAGCGTCCGGACCGGGACAGGGAACACCGGGGAGCTGTTTTTT
TRBD1,TRBJ1-2,NA,TRBV4-1,CASSQELAGGYGYTF,TGCGCCAGCAGCCAAGAATTGGCAGGGGGCTATGGCTACACCTTC
NA,TRBJ1-2,NA,TRBV29-1,CSVGGHILNYGYTF,TGCAGCGTTGGCGGTCACATCCTCAACTATGGCTACACCTTC
NA,TRBJ1-1,NA,TRBV5-8,CASSLGYQGDTEAFF,TGTGCCAGCAGCTTGGGATATCAAGGGGACACTGAAGCTTTCTTT
NA,TRBJ2-5,NA,TRBV27,CASSWASWETQYF,TGTGCCAGCAGTTGGGCCTCGTGGGAGACCCAGTACTTC
NA,TRBJ2-1,NA,TRBV14,CASSQDRQTAQFF,TGTGCCAGCAGCCAAGATCGGCAGACTGCGCAGTTCTTC
NA,TRBJ1-1,NA,TRBV11-1,CASSLAQAEAFF,TGTGCCAGCAGCTTAGCCCAGGCAGAAGCTTTCTTT
NA,TRBJ1-3,NA,TRBV4-3,CASSQDIPNTIYF,TGCGCCAGCAGCCAAGATATCCCAAACACCATATATTTT
NA,TRBJ1-5,NA,TRBV6-6,CASSFTGIGNQPQHF,TGTGCCAGCAGTTTTACAGGGATCGGCAATCAGCCCCAGCATTTT
TRBD1,TRBJ1-5,NA,TRBV6-6,CASSYPGQGRNQPQHF,TGTGCCAGCAGTTATCCCGGACAGGGGCGCAATCAGCCCCAGCATTTT
NA,TRBJ2-2,NA,TRBV9,CASGRGNTGELFF,TGTGCCAGCGGAAGGGGGAACACCGGGGAGCTGTTTTTT
TRBD2,TRBJ2-1,NA,TRBV10-1,CASSPSGASGLNEQFF,TGCGCCAGCAGCCCGAGTGGGGCTAGCGGTTTAAATGAGCAGTTCTTC
NA,TRBJ1-5,NA,TRBV4-1,CASSQVRAGFVNQPQHF,TGCGCCAGCAGCCAAGTCAGGGCTGGGTTTGTCAATCAGCCCCAGCATTTT
TRBD1,TRBJ1-2,NA,TRBV28,CASSPLGQGQGYTF,TGTGCCAGCAGTCCCCTGGGACAGGGGCAAGGCTACACCTTC
NA,TRBJ2-1,NA,TRBV9,CASSTRPGEAYNEQFF,TGTGCCAGCAGCACAAGACCGGGGGAAGCCTACAATGAGCAGTTCTTC
NA,TRBJ2-3,few,TRBV14,CASSRQLASTDTQYF,TGTGCCAGCAGCCGACAGCTTGCTAGCACAGATACGCAGTATTTT
NA,TRBJ2-5,NA,TRBV5-1,CASSRQGGETQYF,TGCGCCAGCAGCAGGCAGGGGGGAGAGACCCAGTACTTC
NA,TRBJ1-3,NA,TRBV6-2/TRBV6-3,CASSYSTGQYSGNTIYF,TGTGCCAGCAGTTACTCGACCGGACAGTACTCTGGAAACACCATATATTTT
NA,TRBJ2-1,NA,TRBV5-1,CASSLNVFTGISYNEQFF,TGCGCCAGCAGCTTGAACGTCTTTACGGGTATCTCCTACAATGAGCAGTTCTTC
TRBD1,TRBJ2-7,NA,TRBV5-1,CASSLGQGGDEQYF,TGCGCCAGCAGCTTGGGACAGGGGGGTGACGAGCAGTACTTC
TRBD1,TRBJ1-2,NA,TRBV9,CASSARQGAGGYTF,TGTGCCAGCAGCGCCCGACAGGGGGCGGGGGGCTACACCTTC
NA,TRBJ1-6,NA,TRBV5-4,CASSRQQGYNSPLHF,TGTGCCAGCAGCCGTCAGCAGGGGTATAATTCACCCCTCCACTTT
NA,TRBJ2-7,NA,TRBV27,CASSFQAGSYEQYF,TGTGCCAGCAGTTTTCAGGCAGGGTCCTACGAGCAGTACTTC
NA,TRBJ1-2,NA,TRBV7-9,CASSLAAGRLSYGYTF,TGTGCCAGCAGCTTAGCGGCGGGACGTCTTTCCTATGGCTACACCTTC
NA,TRBJ1-5,NA,TRBV9,CASSEGDIYQPQHF,TGTGCCAGCAGCGAGGGGGACATCTATCAGCCCCAGCATTTT
TRBD1,TRBJ1-5,NA,TRBV5-1,CASKKGTGKDQPQHF,TGCGCCAGCAAAAAAGGGACAGGGAAGGATCAGCCCCAGCATTTT
NA,TRBJ1-5,NA,TRBV2,CASTPGANQPQHF,TGTGCCAGCACTCCAGGGGCAAATCAGCCCCAGCATTTT
NA,TRBJ1-1,once,TRBV19,CASSIGRGTTEAFF,TGTGCCAGTAGTATAGGCAGGGGAACCACTGAAGCTTTCTTT
TRBD1,TRBJ2-3,NA,TRBV24-1,CATGGQGADTQYF,TGTGCCACCGGGGGACAGGGAGCAGATACGCAGTATTTT
NA,TRBJ2-7,NA,TRBV24-1,CATSDITGKESYEQYF,TGTGCCACCAGTGATATCACAGGGAAGGAATCCTACGAGCAGTACTTC
TRBD1,TRBJ2-2,NA,TRBV18,CASSPRTGGHTGELFF,TGTGCCAGCTCACCCAGGACAGGGGGCCACACCGGGGAGCTGTTTTTT
NA,TRBJ1-2,NA,TRBV24-1,CATGEGPPGDGYTF,TGTGCCACCGGGGAAGGGCCGCCAGGGGATGGCTACACCTTC